This TCR beta chain was sequenced for a study of cytomegalovirus exposure and HLA in healthy donors (dated by TCRdb to about 2017). Study-level background: According to an earlier analysis of a few hundred of the donors, 200 million or so T cells yielded 95 million to 140 million unique TCR beta sequences and approximately 280 Gb of sequence data. An early release covering about 600 HLA-typed donors comprised approximately 300 gigabases of sequencing data and approximately 85 million unique TCR sequences. Of the approximately 400 genotyped donors, approximately 80% were placed in the genetic ancestry cluster associated with self-reported Caucasian donors. The study aimed to test whether signatures of past pathogen exposure could be identified by cataloging public T cell receptors. The study used immunosequencing to profile the T cell repertoires of several hundred subjects and linked those repertoires to cytomegalovirus serostatus. Along with the roughly 710-subject first cohort, a separate validation cohort of over a hundred different subjects was used. To predict cytomegalovirus infection status, the study combined high-throughput TCR immunosequencing, statistical association of individual TCRs with disease status, and machine learning. A later analysis re-examined previously published TCR beta repertoires from 610 or so donors and added high-resolution HLA genotyping to investigate patterns of TCR occurrence. Rather than using new phenotypic data, the later analysis identified candidate immune exposures from TCR beta sequences and from how often those sequences occurred across donors. To decide whether each TCR beta V gene segment behaved as functional or pseudogenic, an earlier analysis of approximately 620 of the donors relied on high-throughput TCR beta sequencing. Donor age, sex, ethnicity and CMV serostatus were collected together with the repertoire data. In a later genetic analysis, genome-wide SNP genotypes for about three fifths of the roughly 670 donors were used, and that subset was treated as a discovery cohort. All discovery cohort repertoires had been generated on a single sequencing platform. HLA typing covered class I and class II loci at four-digit resolution. Typing coverage differed by locus: A, B, C, DRB1 and DQB1 were typed in roughly 629-640 donors, DQA1 in approximately 520, DPA1 in 600 to 610, and DPB1 in approximately 450. Several DR-DQ haplotypes were treated as single units for association and clustering because of strong linkage in the cohort. Across some 400 genotyped donors of the cohort, an average of approximately 200,000 unique TCR beta nucleotide sequences per donor were sequenced, and 15% to 20% of those sequences were non-productive.

Preparation of the library involved the immunoSEQ multiplex PCR assay. For the multiplex PCR, a mixture combining 60 forward primers for TCR Vbeta segments and 13 reverse primers for TCR Jbeta segments was used. The CDR3 region of rearranged TCR beta genes was amplified from genomic DNA by a multiplex PCR assay. On the Illumina HiSeq System, the amplified TCR beta libraries were sequenced as 87-base-pair reads. In the authors' own workflow: Across the 700 or so repertoires, a later analysis counted 80 million or so unique TCR beta chains, roughly 11 million of which were shared by at least two donors. A nearest-neighbor algorithm error-corrected the raw reads and collapsed the reads into unique sequences, merging closely related sequences to remove PCR and sequencing errors. V, D and J gene segments were assigned by aligning CDR3 sequences to IMGT reference sequences. For a sequence to be retained, a match of at least six nucleotides was required to both a V gene segment and a J gene segment. Rearrangements were classified as productive when the CDR3 lacked stop codons and remained in frame with V and J, and all other rearrangements were classified as non-productive. Following IMGT convention, CDR3 was defined as the stretch from the second conserved V-encoded cysteine up to the conserved J-encoded phenylalanine. The earlier analysis of about 590 of the donors excluded sequences that lacked an unambiguous match to a single V gene segment. An earlier analysis of approximately 590 of the donors classified V segments as functional when productive rearrangements were above 56.7% and as segregating when the standard deviation between donors was above 5%. A statistical classification framework was developed to diagnose cytomegalovirus status using the catalog of TCR beta chain sequences. In a later analysis, TCR nucleotide sequences were compared against IMGT/GENE-DB human TR gene sequences so that V and J genes could be assigned. The TCRdist pipeline was used in a later analysis to assign CDR3 sequences and most-parsimonious VDJ recombination scenarios. In a later analysis, each TCR beta chain was defined by its CDR3 amino acid sequence together with its V-gene family, and reads without a unique V-gene family were excluded. As a way to deal with suspected cross-contamination and a sequencing artifact, a later analysis dropped hundreds of nucleotide sequences that were highly shared and had low generation probability. In a later analysis, a clonal expansion index was calculated for each public chain from normalized within-repertoire ranks of inferred template counts. In a later analysis, generation probabilities were computed using a VDJ recombination model fitted to out-of-frame rearrangements, and the results were checked against IGoR. Hypergeometric tests were used in a later analysis to score TCR-TCR, TCR-HLA and TCR-CMV co-occurrence, with a repertoire-size bias correction applied to the TCR pairs. In a later analysis, false discovery rates were estimated by permuting HLA or CMV assignments 20 times. In a later analysis, co-occurring TCRs were grouped with DBSCAN, and TCRdist sequence similarity was added when clustering was performed within HLA-allele-positive subsets. Repertoires with fewer than 30,000 or more than 120,000 public chains, plus five repertoires with anomalous nucleotide sharing, were excluded from co-occurrence clustering. TCRdb provides this immuneACCESS table in a form limited to in-frame rearrangements. Some clones are lacking; in checked studies, under half of them reflect an unresolved V gene, and why the rest are absent is not known. V and J calls and clone size come straight from that table; D and trimming were deduced from the DNA. This sample holds 200,000 to 300,000 clones; roughly 81% were observed only once. The ten largest account for approximately 2% of the sample.

In total, approximately 690 healthy bone marrow donors made up the cohort. All cohort members were sampled while nominally healthy, although unrecorded immune exposures were likely present. The donor was CMV seropositive and belonged to the group of about 290 seropositive cohort members. A peripheral blood sample was collected from each donor, and TCR beta sequencing was performed on peripheral blood mononuclear cells. Genomic DNA was extracted from the blood cell samples with the Qiagen DNeasy Blood Extraction Kit. On this clone itself: Its binding antigen is unknown. No much larger clone exists at a distance of one base, and base qualities are not known.

The paper's findings and limits, for the study overall: When HLA alleles, especially DR and DQ, strongly co-occurred, TCR associations were difficult to assign to individual alleles. The study gave a list of 150 to 200 TCR beta chains associated with cytomegalovirus. A later analysis associated 15,000 to 20,000 TCR beta sequences with specific HLA alleles at a false discovery rate of 0.05. Roughly uniform sequencing depth across donors was assumed in presence/absence analyses, although this assumption may not hold. A later genetic analysis reported fewer N-insertions in productive TCRs among donors in an Asian-associated ancestry cluster than the roughly 690-donor mean. A cluster of highly shared sequence variants was judged likely to be a technical artifact of the sequencing pipeline. In vitro tests confirmed that a few of the cytomegalovirus-associated TCR beta chains recognize cytomegalovirus antigens. Linkage disequilibrium might explain the correlated functional status among segregating V segments, but an unknown experimental factor could not be ruled out. CMV serostatus was the only immune exposure information available for the cohort. HLA typing was unavailable for some donors at each locus, so association tests used only the typed subset. Only TCR beta chains were sequenced in this cohort, and the absence of alpha or paired-chain data limited detectable features. In a later analysis, most CMV-associated TCR beta chains were found to appear HLA-restricted, with HLA associations seemingly driven largely by CMV exposure. In a later genetic analysis, a missense DCLRE1C variant was associated with V-gene and J-gene trimming of TCR beta chains, and the association was replicated in an independent cohort. The authors suggested that the approach could potentially be extended to other disease states and immunological phenotypes. Most TCR sequences were observed very rarely across donors, whereas some public TCRs were present in many individuals. The classifier was reported to diagnose cytomegalovirus status with high specificity and sensitivity in both the original and validation cohorts. A further reported finding was that TCR beta sequences accurately predicted the HLA-A and HLA-B alleles for most subjects in the first cohort. An earlier analysis of some 560 of the donors showed that most TCR beta V segments appeared in productive rearrangements either about 87% or about 30% of the time, which broadly matched IMGT annotations. According to a later analysis, TCR association rates differed among HLA loci, with DRB1 alleles showing the most associated TCRs and HLA-C alleles showing the fewest. Because counts were too low, some 17 rarely observed V segments, including chromosome 9 orphons, were left out of the earlier analysis of several hundred of the donors. In a later analysis, HLA-associated TCR beta chains were found to be more clonally expanded and to have lower generation probabilities than equally common non-associated chains. According to a later analysis, parvovirus B19, influenza, CMV and Epstein-Barr virus appeared linked to several top co-occurrence clusters.

The sequence was obtained from a woman aged 40 to 50 in good health and CMV-seropositive. Sequenced material: PBMCs.

The CDR3 region reads CASSRQGSTGELFF. DNA sequence: TGTGCCAGCAGTCGACAGGGGAGCACCGGGGAGCTGTTTTTT. The sequence is built from TRBV27 and TRBJ2-2, with 8 bases matching TRBD1. Its CDR3 holds 14 amino acids, cysteine through phenylalanine. Only the CDR3 DNA stays, 42 bases, in frame from base 1. Germline trimming: 5 bases from V, 4 bases from J; junction bases outside gene matches: 3. Sequences MNHEY (CDR1) and SMNVEV (CDR2) are obtained from the germline V gene (reference sequence).